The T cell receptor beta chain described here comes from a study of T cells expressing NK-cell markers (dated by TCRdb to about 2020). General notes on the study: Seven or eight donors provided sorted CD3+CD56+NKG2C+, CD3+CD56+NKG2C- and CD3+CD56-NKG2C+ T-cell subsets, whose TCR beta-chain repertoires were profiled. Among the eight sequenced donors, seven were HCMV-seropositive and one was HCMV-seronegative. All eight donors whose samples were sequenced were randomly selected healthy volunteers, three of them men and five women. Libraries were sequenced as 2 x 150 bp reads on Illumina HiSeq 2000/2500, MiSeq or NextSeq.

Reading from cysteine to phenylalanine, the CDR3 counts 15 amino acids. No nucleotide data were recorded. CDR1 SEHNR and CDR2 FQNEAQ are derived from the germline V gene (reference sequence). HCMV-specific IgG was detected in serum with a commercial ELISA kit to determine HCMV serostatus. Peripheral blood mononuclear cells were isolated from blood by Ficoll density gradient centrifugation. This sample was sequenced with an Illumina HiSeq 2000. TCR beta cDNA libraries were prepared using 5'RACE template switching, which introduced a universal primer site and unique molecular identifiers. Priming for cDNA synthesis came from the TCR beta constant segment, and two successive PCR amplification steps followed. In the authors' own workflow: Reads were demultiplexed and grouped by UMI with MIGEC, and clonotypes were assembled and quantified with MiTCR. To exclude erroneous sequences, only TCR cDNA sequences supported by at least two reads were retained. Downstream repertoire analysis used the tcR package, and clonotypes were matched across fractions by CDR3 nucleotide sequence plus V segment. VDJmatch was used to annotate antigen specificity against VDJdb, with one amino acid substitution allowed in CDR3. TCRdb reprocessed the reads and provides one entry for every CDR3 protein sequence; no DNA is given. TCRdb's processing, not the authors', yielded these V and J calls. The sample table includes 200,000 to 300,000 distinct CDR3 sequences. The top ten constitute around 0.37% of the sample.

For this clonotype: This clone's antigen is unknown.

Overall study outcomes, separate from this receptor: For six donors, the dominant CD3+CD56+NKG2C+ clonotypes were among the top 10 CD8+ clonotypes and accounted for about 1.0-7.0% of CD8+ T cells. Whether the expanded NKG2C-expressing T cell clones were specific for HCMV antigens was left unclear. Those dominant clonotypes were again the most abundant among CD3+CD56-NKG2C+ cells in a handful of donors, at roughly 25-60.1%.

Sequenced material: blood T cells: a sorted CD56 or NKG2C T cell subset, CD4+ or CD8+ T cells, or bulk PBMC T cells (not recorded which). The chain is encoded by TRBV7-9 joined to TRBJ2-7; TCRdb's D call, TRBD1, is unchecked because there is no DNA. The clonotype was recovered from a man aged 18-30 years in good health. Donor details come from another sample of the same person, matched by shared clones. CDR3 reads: CASSLATREFHEQYF.